This TCR beta chain was sequenced for a study of blood T cell repertoires in COVID-19. As handled by the study authors: Nucleated cell number was recorded as an estimate derived from reference gene primer amplification. TCRdb's copy holds only in-frame clones and misses some; the assay was immunoSEQ multiplex PCR. The V and J calls and clone size were taken over from that table, and D and trimming were inferred from the DNA. This sample has 55,000 to 65,000 clones, with 79% found just once. This clone was observed a few times. This TCR came from a man aged 60 to 75 with acute or convalescent COVID-19. Sequencing used peripheral blood.

CDR3 bases: TGTGCCAGCAGCGTAACTGGTGGCGGTCGAGCTTTCTTT. Its protein is CASSVTGGGRAFF. This rearrangement joins TRBV9 to TRBJ1-1, with D hard to call. This CDR3 is built from 13 residues. V lost 1 base and J 10 bases, leaving 14 bases between the germline ends. CDR1 is SGDLS and CDR2 is YYNGEE in the germline V gene.